The 29 T cell receptor beta chains below come from one sample, sequenced in a study of metastatic and nonmetastatic thyroid tumors. MiXCR reprocessed the PCR reads for TCRdb. The sample records around 41,000 clones, 3% to 3.5% being singletons. There were no patients who had received any treatment before thyroid surgery. What was sequenced was blood. All receptors come from a female donor with papillary thyroid cancer or a benign thyroid nodule (not recorded which). Some clones in this sample may be carry-over from other donors' samples.

This clone was recorded at least ten times. The chain couples TRBV5-4 to TRBJ2-1; TRBD1 aligns across 7 bases. This CDR3 contains 14 residues. V trimming: 6 bases; J trimming: 2 bases; junction bases outside the gene matches: 5. CDR1 is SGHNT and CDR2 is YYREEE in the germline V gene (reference sequence). The CDR3: CASIQQGTYNEQFF. As DNA, the CDR3 is TGTGCCAGCATCCAACAGGGGACCTACAATGAGCAGTTCTTC.

The sample holds a few counts of this clone. The rearrangement links TRBV12-3 or TRBV12-4 to TRBJ2-1, with TRBD2 identical over 8 bases. The ends lost 7 bases at V and 5 bases at J; junction bases unmatched: 13. This CDR3 comprises 16 residues. The CDR3 DNA follows: TGTGCCAGCAACCTAGTGGGGACTAGTTATAACAATGAGCAGTTCTTC. It yields the protein CASNLVGTSYNNEQFF.

For this clone: One junction end disagrees with the germline gene, perhaps due to a read error. V is TRBV12-5 and J is TRBJ1-2, with D maybe TRBD1 (5 bases). This CDR3 spans 13 amino acids. Germline V CDR1 and CDR2: LGHNT, FRNRAP. The CDR3 region has the DNA TGTGCTACCGCTTTGGGGGGTAGCTATGGCTATACCTTC. Translating gives CATALGGSYGYTF.

This clone was observed many times. The chain joins TRBV10-3 to TRBJ1-2; 7 bases are shared with TRBD1. Germline V gives CDR1 ENHRY, CDR2 SYGVKD. The CDR3 extends over 20 amino acids. V shed 10 bases and J 0 bases; nucleotides not matched to a gene: 26. CDR3 sequence reads: CATLGQTGNNTLTSNYGYTF. CDR3 DNA sequence: TGTGCCACCCTGGGCCAGACAGGGAACAACACACTAACCTCTAACTATGGCTACACCTTC.

The table lists this clone with many counts. The chain's CDR3 is CATGGTGTSNTGELFF. The CDR3 nucleotides read TGCGCCACCGGGGGGACGGGAACGTCGAACACCGGGGAGCTGTTTTTT. The chain uses TRBV10-2 and TRBJ2-2, with 7 nucleotides matching TRBD2. The germline V gene encodes CDR1 WSHSY and CDR2 SAAADI. The length of the CDR3 is 16 residues. The V gene end was trimmed by 10 bases and the J gene end by 0 bases; junction bases not matched to a gene: 11.

This clone was counted only a few times. The chain is built from TRBV6-9 and TRBJ2-5; D is unresolved. Between the trimmed V and J ends, which lost 4 bases and 4 bases, there was a span of 16 bases. The CDR3 totals 15 residues. The germline CDR1 and CDR2 sequences are MNHGY and SVAAGI. The CDR3 bases are TGTGCCAGCAGTTTAAGTTCGGTTTCTGGAGAGACCCAGTACTTC. Encoded protein: CASSLSSVSGETQYF.

At least ten counts were recorded for this clone. A much larger clone lies a single base off, so this may be a read error. This sequence joins TRBV6-1 and TRBJ1-2; 7 bases fit TRBD1. Germline V gives CDR1 MNHNS, CDR2 SASEGT. The CDR3 consists of 15 residues. After removal of 4 bases from V and 8 bases from J, the junction contained 13 bases not matched to a gene. The CDR3 DNA follows: TGTGCCAGCAGTGCGCAAACGACAGGGTATGGAGGCTACACCTTC. Amino acids: CASSAQTTGYGGYTF.

This clone has ten or more counts. This chain uses TRBV20-1 with TRBJ1-4; 8 bases map to TRBD1. CDR1 is DFQATT and CDR2 is SNEGSKA in the germline V gene (reference sequence). The CDR3 length is 13 residues. The junction had 6 bases not matched to a gene; V was cut back by 5 bases and J by 7 bases. The CDR3: CSAGTGGSEKLFF. CDR3 DNA sequence: TGCAGTGCTGGGACAGGCGGCAGTGAAAAACTGTTTTTT.

The sample holds a few counts of this clone. V usage is TRBV20-1 and J usage is TRBJ1-2; 8 nucleotides agree with TRBD1. This CDR3 has 13 residues. Germline CDR1 and CDR2: DFQATT and SNEGSKA (reference sequence). The ends lost 6 bases at V and 2 bases at J; junction bases unmatched: 5. The CDR3 spells CSAGTGLNYGYTF. CDR3 in DNA: TGCAGTGCAGGGACAGGATTAAACTATGGCTACACCTTC.

The rearrangement uses TRBV7-2 and TRBJ2-5; 7 bases are a match to TRBD1. This CDR3 contains 15 residues. Germline V gives CDR1 SGHTA, CDR2 FQGNSA. With V trimmed by 8 bases and J by 4 bases, 13 bases remained unmatched. As DNA, the CDR3 is TGTGCCAGCGGCAAAGATACAGGGGCCCCAGAGACCCAGTACTTC. This translates into CASGKDTGAPETQYF. The full variable domain, completed using reference TRBV7-2 and TRBJ2-5, is GAGVSQSPSNKVTEKGKDVELRCDPISGHTALYWYRQSLGQGLEFLIYFQGNSAPDKSGLPSDRFSAERTGGSVSTLTIQRTQQEDSAVYLCASGKDTGAPETQYFGPGTRLLVL.

This clone has ten or more counts. The chain combines TRBV18 with TRBJ2-7; 9 bases map to TRBD1. Looked up from germline, CDR1 is KGHSH and CDR2 is LQKENI. V was pared by 6 bases and J by 4 bases, with 4 bases of the junction left unmatched. The CDR3 extends over 13 amino acids. The CDR3 region is CASSTGTGYEQYF. The CDR3 DNA follows: TGTGCCAGCTCGACCGGGACAGGGTACGAGCAGTACTTC.

This clone was found many times. V and J are TRBV7-9 and TRBJ1-5, with 9 bases lining up with TRBD1. V lost 3 bases to trimming and J lost 2 bases; unmatched junction nucleotides: 5. Per germline, CDR1 SEHNR and CDR2 FQNEAQ (reference sequence). The CDR3 is made up of 16 amino acids. CDR3 nucleotide sequence: TGTGCCAGCAGCTTGGGACAGGGCGAGGGCAATCAGCCCCAGCATTTT. Its translation is CASSLGQGEGNQPQHF. The variable domain in full, with the rest retrieved from reference TRBV7-9 and TRBJ1-5, is DTGVSQNPRHKITKRGQNVTFRCDPISEHNRLYWYRQTLGQGPEFLTYFQNEAQLEKSRLLSDRFSAERPKGSFSTLEIQRTEQGDSAMYLCASSLGQGEGNQPQHFGDGTRLSIL.

As regards this clone: A read error may explain this, as a much larger clone is one base away. The genes are TRBV7-9 and TRBJ1-4; the match to TRBD1 covers 7 bases. This CDR3 has 15 residues. Germline V gives CDR1 SEHNR, CDR2 FQNEAQ (reference sequence). CDR3: CASSAGQAFNEKPFF. DNA of the CDR3: TGTGCCAGCAGCGCAGGACAGGCCTTTAACGAAAAACCGTTTTTT.

J is TRBJ2-1 and V is TRBV20-1, with 10 bases matching TRBD2. Per the germline V gene, CDR1 is DFQATT and CDR2 is SNEGSKA (reference sequence). V shed 0 bases and J 4 bases; nucleotides not matched to a gene: 0. The CDR3 has 14 residues. The CDR3 loop is CSARDSGGYNEQFF. DNA for the CDR3: TGCAGTGCTAGAGATAGCGGGGGGTACAATGAGCAGTTCTTC.

This clone was detected many times. The chain recombines TRBV20-1 with TRBJ2-1; TRBD1 matches 9 bases. This CDR3 spans 15 amino acids. The ends lost 3 bases at V and 3 bases at J; junction bases unmatched: 6. Germline loops: CDR1 DFQATT, CDR2 SNEGSKA (reference sequence). CDR3 in amino acids: CSASYGTGNYNEQFF. Here the CDR3 DNA reads TGCAGTGCTAGCTATGGGACAGGGAACTACAATGAGCAGTTCTTC.

Many counts were recorded for this clone. V usage is TRBV12-3 or TRBV12-4 and J usage is TRBJ2-3; 16 nucleotides line up with TRBD2. Trimming took 3 bases from V and 5 from J; bases not matched to a gene: 14. The length of the CDR3 is 20 residues. CDR3 in DNA: TGTGCCAGCAGTTTTACAGTATCCGGGACTAGCGGGAGGGCCAAAGATACGCAGTATTTT. Translation: CASSFTVSGTSGRAKDTQYF.

This clone has a count of ten or more. Other DNA sequences in this specimen translate into the identical CDR3. This chain uses TRBV6-5 with TRBJ2-7; 10 bases map to TRBD1. The V and J ends lost 0 bases and 0 bases, in that order; junction bases with no gene match: 8. Per germline, CDR1 MNHEY and CDR2 SVGAGI. The CDR3 is made up of 18 amino acids. CDR3 sequence reads: CASSYSSPGQGSSYEQYF. The CDR3 coding sequence is TGTGCCAGCAGTTACTCTAGCCCGGGACAGGGGAGCTCCTACGAGCAGTACTTC.

Ten or more counts support this clone. The rearrangement joins TRBV19 to TRBJ2-3, with D perhaps matching TRBD2 (6 bases). V lost 11 bases, J lost 5 bases, and 20 bases lay in between. Germline values: CDR1 LNHDA, CDR2 SQIVND (reference sequence). The CDR3 extends over 14 amino acids. The CDR3, as DNA: TGTGCCTCCGCTTTTGGGGGAGGTAGAGATACGCAGTATTTT. This encodes CASAFGGGRDTQYF. Full variable domain (remainder filled in from reference TRBV19 and TRBJ2-3): DGGITQSPKYLFRKEGQNVTLSCEQNLNHDAMYWYRQDPGQGLRLIYYSQIVNDFQKGDIAEGYSVSREKKESFPLTVTSAQKNPTAFYLCASAFGGGRDTQYFGPGTRLTVL.

This clone has more than one count but fewer than ten. This chain joins TRBV7-9 and TRBJ2-3, with D possibly TRBD1 on 5 matching bases. Germline loops: CDR1 SEHNR, CDR2 FQNEAQ (reference sequence). V was clipped by 1 base and J by 3 bases, with 11 bases between them. This CDR3 comprises 15 residues. The CDR3 protein is CASSLGRVDTDTQYF. In nucleotides, the CDR3 is TGTGCCAGCAGCTTAGGCAGGGTGGATACAGATACGCAGTATTTT. The complete variable domain, with remaining parts taken from reference TRBV7-9 and TRBJ2-3, reads DTGVSQNPRHKITKRGQNVTFRCDPISEHNRLYWYRQTLGQGPEFLTYFQNEAQLEKSRLLSDRFSAERPKGSFSTLEIQRTEQGDSAMYLCASSLGRVDTDTQYFGPGTRLTVL.

CDR3 in DNA: TGTGCCAGCAGTAAGACTAGCGGGAGGGCGGGTGAGCAGTTCTTC. Amino acid sequence: CASSKTSGRAGEQFF. The chain is built from TRBV6-1 and TRBJ2-1; 14 bases match TRBD2. CDR1 is MNHNS and CDR2 is SASEGT in the germline V gene. The V and J ends lost 5 bases and 9 bases, in that order; junction bases with no gene match: 6. The CDR3 has 15 residues.

The chain has TRBV5-5 and TRBJ2-5; no definite D call. Germline CDR1 and CDR2: SGHKS and YYEKEE (reference sequence). The CDR3 totals 13 residues. V lost 0 bases to trimming and J lost 5 bases, with 8 bases between them. The CDR3 nucleotides read TGTGCCAGCAGCTTGGGCAGCGAGGAGACCCAGTACTTC. Translating gives CASSLGSEETQYF.

V gene TRBV20-1 combines with J gene TRBJ2-1; possible D gene TRBD2, 6 bases. The V end was cut by 3 bases, the J end by 9 bases, with 9 bases between. The germline gives CDR1 DFQATT, CDR2 SNEGSKA (reference sequence). The CDR3 sequence is 11 residues long. CDR3 in DNA: TGCAGTGCTAGTTGGGACTTTGAGCAGTTCTTC. Amino acids: CSASWDFEQFF.

The chain is built from TRBV11-2 and TRBJ2-7, with TRBD1 matching 7 bases. The CDR3 consists of 14 residues. J was trimmed by 0 bases and V by 6 bases; bases with no gene match: 5. The germline V gene has CDR1 SGHAT and CDR2 FQNNGV. The CDR3 region has the DNA TGTGCCAGCAGTTTCAGGGGGAGCTCCTACGAGCAGTACTTC. Translated, it gives CASSFRGSSYEQYF.

The rearrangement joins TRBV2 to TRBJ2-7; possibly TRBD2 for D (5 bases). Germline assignment: CDR1 SNHLY and CDR2 FYNNEI. V was cut by 11 bases and J by 3 bases, with 14 bases left in between. The CDR3 spans 12 residues. As DNA, the CDR3 is TGTGCCGGACGAGGACTTAGCTACGAGCAGTACTTC. Protein product: CAGRGLSYEQYF.

Many counts were recorded for this clone. The chain links TRBV2 to TRBJ2-1; 9 positions match TRBD2. This CDR3 has 17 amino acids. The germline gives CDR1 SNHLY, CDR2 FYNNEI. Trimming took 6 bases from V and 5 from J; bases not matched to a gene: 14. The CDR3 sequence: CASSPGRLAGNDNEQFF. The CDR3 nucleotides read TGTGCCAGCAGCCCCGGTAGGCTAGCGGGAAACGACAATGAGCAGTTCTTC.

This clone was observed at least ten times. This CDR3 reads CASSVDGLSTEAFF. Here the CDR3 DNA reads TGTGCCAGCAGCGTAGACGGTCTATCCACTGAAGCTTTCTTT. The rearrangement joins TRBV9 to TRBJ1-1; D gene ambiguous. This CDR3 has 14 residues. Germline loops: CDR1 SGDLS, CDR2 YYNGEE. V was pared by 0 bases and J by 4 bases, with 10 bases between.

In its sample, this clone ranks as medium-sized. The chain recombines TRBV20-1 with TRBJ1-3, with D hard to call. The CDR3 length is 12 residues. V shed 0 bases and J shed 5 bases, with 5 bases lying between them. CDR1 is DFQATT and CDR2 is SNEGSKA in the germline V gene (reference sequence). The CDR3 spells CSARDIRNTIYF. CDR3 bases: TGCAGTGCTAGAGATATTCGAAACACCATATATTTT.

This clone showed up just a few times. V usage is TRBV2 and J usage is TRBJ1-5, with D unresolved. Deletions cut 7 bases from V and 3 bases from J, with 16 bases between. The CDR3 runs to 15 residues. Germline V CDR1 and CDR2: SNHLY, FYNNEI. The CDR3, as DNA: TGTGCCAGCACTAAAGACACGACCTCCAATCAGCCCCAGCATTTT. It codes for CASTKDTTSNQPQHF.

This clone appeared many times. The V and J genes are TRBV20-1 and TRBJ1-2; 8 bases agree with TRBD1. V shed 1 base, J shed 5 bases, and the junction held 6 bases outside the gene matches. This CDR3 spans 14 amino acids. CDR1 is DFQATT and CDR2 is SNEGSKA in the germline V gene (reference sequence). This CDR3 is CSARVLGTGYGYTF. As DNA, the CDR3 is TGCAGTGCTAGAGTTTTAGGGACAGGTTATGGCTACACCTTC.